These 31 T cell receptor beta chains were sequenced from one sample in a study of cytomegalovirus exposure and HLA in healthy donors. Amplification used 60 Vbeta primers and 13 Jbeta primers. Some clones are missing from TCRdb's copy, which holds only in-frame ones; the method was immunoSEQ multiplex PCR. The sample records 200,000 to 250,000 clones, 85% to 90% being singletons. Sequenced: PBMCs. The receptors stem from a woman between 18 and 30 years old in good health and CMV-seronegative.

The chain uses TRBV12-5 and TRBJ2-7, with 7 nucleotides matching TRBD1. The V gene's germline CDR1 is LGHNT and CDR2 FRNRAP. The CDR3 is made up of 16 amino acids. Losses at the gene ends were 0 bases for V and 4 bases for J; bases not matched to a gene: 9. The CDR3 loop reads CASGLVLGQMQYEQYF. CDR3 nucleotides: TGTGCTAGTGGTTTGGTACTGGGACAGATGCAATACGAGCAGTACTTC.

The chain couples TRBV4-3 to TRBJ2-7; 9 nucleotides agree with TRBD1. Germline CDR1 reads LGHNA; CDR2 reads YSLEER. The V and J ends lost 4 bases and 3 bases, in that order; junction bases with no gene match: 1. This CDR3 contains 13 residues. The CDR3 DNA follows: TGCGCCAGCAGCCGGGACAGGGACTACGAGCAGTACTTC. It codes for CASSRDRDYEQYF.

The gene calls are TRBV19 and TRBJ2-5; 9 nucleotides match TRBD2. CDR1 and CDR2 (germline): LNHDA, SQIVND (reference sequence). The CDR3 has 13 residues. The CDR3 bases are TGTGCTGTACGTCTAGCGGGAACAGAGACCCAGTACTTC. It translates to CAVRLAGTETQYF.

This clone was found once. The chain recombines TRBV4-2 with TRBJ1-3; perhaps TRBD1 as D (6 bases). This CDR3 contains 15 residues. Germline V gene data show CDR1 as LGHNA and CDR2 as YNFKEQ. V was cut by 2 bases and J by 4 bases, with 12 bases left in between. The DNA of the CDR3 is TGTGCCAGCAGCCAACCCGGGACAAGAGGAAACACCATATATTTT. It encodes CASSQPGTRGNTIYF.

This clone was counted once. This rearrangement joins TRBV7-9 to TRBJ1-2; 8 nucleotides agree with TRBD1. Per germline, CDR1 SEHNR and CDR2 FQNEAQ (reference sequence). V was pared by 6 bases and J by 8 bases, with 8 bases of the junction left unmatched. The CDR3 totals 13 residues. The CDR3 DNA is TGTGCCAGCAGGTTAAGGACAGGGCACGGCTACACCTTC. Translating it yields CASRLRTGHGYTF.

The CDR3 loop is CASSLDGRGNYEQYF. In nucleotides, the CDR3 is TGCGCCAGCAGCTTGGACGGCAGGGGAAACTACGAGCAGTACTTC. The chain links TRBV5-1 to TRBJ2-7; possibly TRBD1 for D (6 bases). V was pared by 0 bases and J by 3 bases, with 13 bases between. This CDR3 region has 15 residues. CDR1 is SGHRS and CDR2 is YFSETQ in the germline V gene. Supplemented by reference TRBV5-1 and TRBJ2-7, the full variable domain reads KAGVTQTPRYLIKTRGQQVTLSCSPISGHRSVSWYQQTPGQGLQFLFEYFSETQRNKGNFPGRFSGRQFSNSRSEMNVSTLELGDSALYLCASSLDGRGNYEQYFGPGTRLTVT.

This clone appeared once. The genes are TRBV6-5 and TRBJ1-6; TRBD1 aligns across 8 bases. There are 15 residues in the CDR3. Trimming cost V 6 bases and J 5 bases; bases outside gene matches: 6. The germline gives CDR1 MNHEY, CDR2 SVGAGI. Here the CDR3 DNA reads TGTGCCAGCAGAGACAGGGGTAGGCATAATTCACCCCTCCACTTT. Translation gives CASRDRGRHNSPLHF.

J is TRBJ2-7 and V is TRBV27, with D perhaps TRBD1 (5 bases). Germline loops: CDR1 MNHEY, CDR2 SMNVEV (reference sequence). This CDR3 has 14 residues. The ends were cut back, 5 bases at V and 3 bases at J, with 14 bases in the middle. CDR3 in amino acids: CASSLDRRLYEQYF. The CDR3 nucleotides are TGTGCCAGCAGTCTAGACAGAAGACTCTACGAGCAGTACTTC.

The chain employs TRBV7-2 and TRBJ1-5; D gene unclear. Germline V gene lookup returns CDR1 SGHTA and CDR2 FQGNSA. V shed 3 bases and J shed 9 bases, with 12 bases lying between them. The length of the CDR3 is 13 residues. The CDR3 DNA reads TGTGCCAGCAGCTTCGCGCATTCACGGCCCCAGCATTTT. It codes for CASSFAHSRPQHF. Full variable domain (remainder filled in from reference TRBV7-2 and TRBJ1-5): GAGVSQSPSNKVTEKGKDVELRCDPISGHTALYWYRQSLGQGLEFLIYFQGNSAPDKSGLPSDRFSAERTGGSVSTLTIQRTQQEDSAVYLCASSFAHSRPQHFGDGTRLSIL.

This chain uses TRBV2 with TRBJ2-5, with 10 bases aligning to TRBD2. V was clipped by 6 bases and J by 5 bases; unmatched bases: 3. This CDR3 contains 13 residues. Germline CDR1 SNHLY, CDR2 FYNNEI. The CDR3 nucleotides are TGTGCCAGCAGCCTTAGCGGGGGGGAGACCCAGTACTTC. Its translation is CASSLSGGETQYF.

The CDR3 nucleotides are TGTGCCAGCAGCCAAGACCAGGGGGCTGGACAAGAGACCCAGTACTTC. This codes for CASSQDQGAGQETQYF. V is TRBV14 and J is TRBJ2-5, with TRBD1 identical over 8 bases. With V trimmed by 0 bases and J by 2 bases, 5 bases remained unmatched. This CDR3 contains 16 residues. The germline V gene has CDR1 SGHDN and CDR2 FVKESK.

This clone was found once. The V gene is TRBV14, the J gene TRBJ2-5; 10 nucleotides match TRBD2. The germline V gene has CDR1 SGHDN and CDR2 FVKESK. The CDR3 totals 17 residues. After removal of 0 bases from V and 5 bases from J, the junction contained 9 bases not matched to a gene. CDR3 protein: CASSQELIAGGGETQYF. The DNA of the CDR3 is TGTGCCAGCAGCCAAGAGCTGATAGCGGGAGGTGGGGAGACCCAGTACTTC.

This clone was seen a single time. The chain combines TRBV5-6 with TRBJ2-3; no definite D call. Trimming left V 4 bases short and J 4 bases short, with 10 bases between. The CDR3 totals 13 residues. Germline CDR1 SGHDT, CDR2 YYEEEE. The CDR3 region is CASSVNYPDTQYF. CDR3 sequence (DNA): TGTGCCAGCAGCGTGAACTATCCAGATACGCAGTATTTT.

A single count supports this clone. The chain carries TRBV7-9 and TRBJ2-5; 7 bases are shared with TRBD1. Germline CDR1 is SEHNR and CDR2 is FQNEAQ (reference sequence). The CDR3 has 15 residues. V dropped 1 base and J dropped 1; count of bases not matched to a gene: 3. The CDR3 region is CASSLVQGSQETQYF. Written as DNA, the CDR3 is TGTGCCAGCAGCTTAGTACAGGGGAGCCAAGAGACCCAGTACTTC. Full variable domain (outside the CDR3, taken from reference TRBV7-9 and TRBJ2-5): DTGVSQNPRHKITKRGQNVTFRCDPISEHNRLYWYRQTLGQGPEFLTYFQNEAQLEKSRLLSDRFSAERPKGSFSTLEIQRTEQGDSAMYLCASSLVQGSQETQYFGPGTRLLVL.

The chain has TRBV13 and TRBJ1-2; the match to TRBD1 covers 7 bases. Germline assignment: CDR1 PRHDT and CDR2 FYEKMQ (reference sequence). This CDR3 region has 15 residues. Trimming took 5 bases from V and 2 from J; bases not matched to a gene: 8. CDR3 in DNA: TGTGCCAGCAGCCCTCTGACAGGGCCCAACTATGGCTACACCTTC. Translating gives CASSPLTGPNYGYTF.

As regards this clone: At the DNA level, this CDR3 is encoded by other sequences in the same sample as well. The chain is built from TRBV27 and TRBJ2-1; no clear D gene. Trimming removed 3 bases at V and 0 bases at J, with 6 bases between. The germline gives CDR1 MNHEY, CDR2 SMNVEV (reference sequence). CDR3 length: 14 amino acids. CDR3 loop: CASSLRSSYNEQFF. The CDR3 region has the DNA TGTGCCAGCAGTTTGCGGAGCTCCTACAATGAGCAGTTCTTC.

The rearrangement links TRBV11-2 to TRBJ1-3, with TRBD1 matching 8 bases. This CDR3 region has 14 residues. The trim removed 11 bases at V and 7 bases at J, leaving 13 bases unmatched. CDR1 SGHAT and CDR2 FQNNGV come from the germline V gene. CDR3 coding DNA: TGTGCCTCACTACAGGGGGGCTTGGGGAACACCATATATTTT. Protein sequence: CASLQGGLGNTIYF.

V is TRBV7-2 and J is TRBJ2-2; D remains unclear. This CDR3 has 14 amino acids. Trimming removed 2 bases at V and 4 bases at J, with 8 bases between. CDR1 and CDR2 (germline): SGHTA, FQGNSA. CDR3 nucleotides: TGTGCCAGCAGCTTATGGGCAGCCACCGGGGAGCTGTTTTTT. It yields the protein CASSLWAATGELFF. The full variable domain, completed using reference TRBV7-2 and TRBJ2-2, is GAGVSQSPSNKVTEKGKDVELRCDPISGHTALYWYRQSLGQGLEFLIYFQGNSAPDKSGLPSDRFSAERTGGSVSTLTIQRTQQEDSAVYLCASSLWAATGELFFGEGSRLTVL.

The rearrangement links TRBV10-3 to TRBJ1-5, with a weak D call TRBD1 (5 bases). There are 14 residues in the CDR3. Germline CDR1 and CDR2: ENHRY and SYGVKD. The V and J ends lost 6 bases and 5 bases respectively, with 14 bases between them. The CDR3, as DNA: TGTGCCATCAGGTCCGGGACTGGGGATCAGCCCCAGCATTTT. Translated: CAIRSGTGDQPQHF.

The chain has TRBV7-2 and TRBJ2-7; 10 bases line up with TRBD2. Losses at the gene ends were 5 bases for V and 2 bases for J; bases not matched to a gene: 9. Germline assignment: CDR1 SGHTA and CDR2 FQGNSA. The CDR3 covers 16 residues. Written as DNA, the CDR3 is TGTGCCAGCAGCGAAAGACTAGCGGGTTTAACCTACGAGCAGTACTTC. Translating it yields CASSERLAGLTYEQYF. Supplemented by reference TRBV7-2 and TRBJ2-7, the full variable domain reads GAGVSQSPSNKVTEKGKDVELRCDPISGHTALYWYRQSLGQGLEFLIYFQGNSAPDKSGLPSDRFSAERTGGSVSTLTIQRTQQEDSAVYLCASSERLAGLTYEQYFGPGTRLTVT.

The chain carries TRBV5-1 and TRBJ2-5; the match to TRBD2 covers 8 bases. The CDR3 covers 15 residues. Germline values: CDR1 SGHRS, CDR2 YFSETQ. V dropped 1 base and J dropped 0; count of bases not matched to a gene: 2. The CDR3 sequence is CASSLTSGYQETQYF. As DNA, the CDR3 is TGCGCCAGCAGCTTGACTAGCGGTTACCAAGAGACCCAGTACTTC.

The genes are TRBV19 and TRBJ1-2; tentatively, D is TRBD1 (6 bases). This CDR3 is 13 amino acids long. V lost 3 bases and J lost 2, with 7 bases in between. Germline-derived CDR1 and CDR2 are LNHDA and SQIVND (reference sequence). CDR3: CASSIQGNYGYTF. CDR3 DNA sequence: TGTGCCAGTAGTATTCAGGGGAACTATGGCTACACCTTC.

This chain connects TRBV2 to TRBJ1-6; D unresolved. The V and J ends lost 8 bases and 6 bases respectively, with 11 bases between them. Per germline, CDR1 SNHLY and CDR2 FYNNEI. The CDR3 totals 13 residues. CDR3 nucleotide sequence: TGTGCCAGCCCCGGTGGGCCTAATTCACCCCTCCACTTT. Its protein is CASPGGPNSPLHF.

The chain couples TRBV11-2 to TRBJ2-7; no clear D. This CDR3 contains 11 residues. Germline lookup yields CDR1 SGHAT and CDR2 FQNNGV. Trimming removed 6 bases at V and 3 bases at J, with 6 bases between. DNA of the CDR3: TGTGCCAGCAGTTCCCTCTACGAGCAGTACTTC. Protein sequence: CASSSLYEQYF.

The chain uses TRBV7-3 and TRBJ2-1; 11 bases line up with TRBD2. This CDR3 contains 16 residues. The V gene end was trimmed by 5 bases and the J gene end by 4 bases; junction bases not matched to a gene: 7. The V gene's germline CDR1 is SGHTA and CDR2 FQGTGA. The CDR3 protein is CASSNTSGSIYNEQFF. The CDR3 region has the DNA TGTGCCAGCAGCAACACTAGCGGGAGTATTTACAATGAGCAGTTCTTC.

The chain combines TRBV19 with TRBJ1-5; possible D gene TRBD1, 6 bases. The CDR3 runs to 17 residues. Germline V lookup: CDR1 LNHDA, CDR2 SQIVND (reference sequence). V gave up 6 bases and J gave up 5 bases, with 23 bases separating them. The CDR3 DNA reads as TGTGCCAGTAGACAACCGGGACACGAAAAGGGGTATCAGCCCCAGCATTTT. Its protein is CASRQPGHEKGYQPQHF.

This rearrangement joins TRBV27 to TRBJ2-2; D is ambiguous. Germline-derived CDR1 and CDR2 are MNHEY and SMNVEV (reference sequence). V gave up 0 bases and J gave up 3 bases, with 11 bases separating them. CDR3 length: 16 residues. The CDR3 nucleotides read TGTGCCAGCAGTTTATCCCAACCACTTTACACCGGGGAGCTGTTTTTT. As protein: CASSLSQPLYTGELFF.

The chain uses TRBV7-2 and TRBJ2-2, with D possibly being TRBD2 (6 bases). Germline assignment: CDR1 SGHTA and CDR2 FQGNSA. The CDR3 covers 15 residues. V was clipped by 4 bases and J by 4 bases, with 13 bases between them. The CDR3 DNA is TGTGCCAGCAGCTACTACTCAGCGGGCACCGGGGAGCTGTTTTTT. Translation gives CASSYYSAGTGELFF. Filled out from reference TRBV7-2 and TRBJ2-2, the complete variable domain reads GAGVSQSPSNKVTEKGKDVELRCDPISGHTALYWYRQSLGQGLEFLIYFQGNSAPDKSGLPSDRFSAERTGGSVSTLTIQRTQQEDSAVYLCASSYYSAGTGELFFGEGSRLTVL.

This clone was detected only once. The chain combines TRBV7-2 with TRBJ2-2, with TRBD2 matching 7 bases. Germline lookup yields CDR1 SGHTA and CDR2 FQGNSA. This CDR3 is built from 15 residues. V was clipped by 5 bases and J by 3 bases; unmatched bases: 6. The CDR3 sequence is CASSQASGYTGELFF. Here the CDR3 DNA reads TGTGCCAGCAGCCAAGCTAGCGGTTACACCGGGGAGCTGTTTTTT.

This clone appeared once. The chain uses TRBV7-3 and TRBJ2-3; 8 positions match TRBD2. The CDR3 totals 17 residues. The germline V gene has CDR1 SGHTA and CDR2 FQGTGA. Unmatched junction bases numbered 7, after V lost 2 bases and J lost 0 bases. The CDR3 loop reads CASSLAEGGRSTDTQYF. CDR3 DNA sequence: TGTGCCAGCAGCTTAGCCGAAGGCGGGAGGAGCACAGATACGCAGTATTTT.

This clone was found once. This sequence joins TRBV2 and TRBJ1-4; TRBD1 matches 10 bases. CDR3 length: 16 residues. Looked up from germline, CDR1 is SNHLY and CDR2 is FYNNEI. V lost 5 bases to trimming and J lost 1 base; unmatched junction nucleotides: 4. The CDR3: CASSRQGAITNEKLFF. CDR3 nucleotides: TGTGCCAGCAGTCGACAGGGGGCGATAACTAATGAAAAACTGTTTTTT.